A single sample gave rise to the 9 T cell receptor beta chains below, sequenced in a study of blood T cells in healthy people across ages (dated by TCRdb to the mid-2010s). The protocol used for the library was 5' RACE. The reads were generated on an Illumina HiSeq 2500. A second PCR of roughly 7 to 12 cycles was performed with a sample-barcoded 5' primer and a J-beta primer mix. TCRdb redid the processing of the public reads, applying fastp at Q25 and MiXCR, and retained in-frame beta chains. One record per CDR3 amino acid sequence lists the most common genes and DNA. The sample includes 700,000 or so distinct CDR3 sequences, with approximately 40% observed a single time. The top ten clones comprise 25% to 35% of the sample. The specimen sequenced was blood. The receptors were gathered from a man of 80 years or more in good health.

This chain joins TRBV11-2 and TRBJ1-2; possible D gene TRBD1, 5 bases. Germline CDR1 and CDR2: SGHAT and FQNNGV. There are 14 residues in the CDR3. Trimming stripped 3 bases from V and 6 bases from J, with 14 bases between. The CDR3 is CASSLGLVLDGYTF. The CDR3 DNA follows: TGTGCCAGCAGCTTGGGACTGGTCCTTGATGGCTACACCTTC.

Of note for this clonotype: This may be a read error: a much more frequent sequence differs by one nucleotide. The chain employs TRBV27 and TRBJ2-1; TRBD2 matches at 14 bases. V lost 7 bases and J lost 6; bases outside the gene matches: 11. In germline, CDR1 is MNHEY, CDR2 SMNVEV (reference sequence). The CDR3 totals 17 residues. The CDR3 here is CASTRLAGGPQANEQFF. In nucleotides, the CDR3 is TGTGCCAGCACCCGACTAGCGGGAGGGCCACAGGCCAATGAGCAGTTCTTC.

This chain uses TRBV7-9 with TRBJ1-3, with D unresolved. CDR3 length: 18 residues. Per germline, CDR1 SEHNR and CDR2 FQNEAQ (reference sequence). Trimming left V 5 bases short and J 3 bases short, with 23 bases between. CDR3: CASSGSNGPPVGGNTIYF. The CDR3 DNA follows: TGTGCCAGCAGCGGATCAAATGGGCCCCCGGTTGGTGGAAACACCATATATTTT.

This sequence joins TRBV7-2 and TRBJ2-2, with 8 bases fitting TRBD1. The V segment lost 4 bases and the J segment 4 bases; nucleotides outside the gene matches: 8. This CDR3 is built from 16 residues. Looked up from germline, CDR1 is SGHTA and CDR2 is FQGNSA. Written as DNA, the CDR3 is TGTGCCAGCAGCTATGGACAGGGAGGTGGCACCGGGGAGCTGTTTTTT. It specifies CASSYGQGGGTGELFF.

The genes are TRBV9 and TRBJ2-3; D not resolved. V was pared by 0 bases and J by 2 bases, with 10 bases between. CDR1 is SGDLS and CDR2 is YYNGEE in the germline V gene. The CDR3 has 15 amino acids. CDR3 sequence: CASSVAPGYTDTQYF. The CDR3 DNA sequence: TGTGCCAGCAGCGTAGCCCCGGGTTACACAGATACGCAGTATTTT.

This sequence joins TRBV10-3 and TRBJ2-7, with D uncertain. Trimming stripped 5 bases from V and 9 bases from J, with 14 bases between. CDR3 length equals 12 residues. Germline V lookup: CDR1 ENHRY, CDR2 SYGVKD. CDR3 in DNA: TGTGCCATCAGTCGAGAGACTCCGGGGCAGTACTTC. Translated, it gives CAISRETPGQYF.

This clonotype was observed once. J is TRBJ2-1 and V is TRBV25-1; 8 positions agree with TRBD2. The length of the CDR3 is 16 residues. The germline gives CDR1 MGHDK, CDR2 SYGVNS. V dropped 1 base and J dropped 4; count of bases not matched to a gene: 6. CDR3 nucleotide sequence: TGTGCCAGCAGTGAATTAGGGACTAGGAAATACAATGAGCAGTTCTTC. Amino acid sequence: CASSELGTRKYNEQFF.

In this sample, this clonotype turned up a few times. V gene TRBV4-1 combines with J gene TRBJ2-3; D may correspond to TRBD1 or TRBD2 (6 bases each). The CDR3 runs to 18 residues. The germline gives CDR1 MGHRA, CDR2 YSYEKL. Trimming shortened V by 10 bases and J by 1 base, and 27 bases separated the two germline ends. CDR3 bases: TGCGCCACACGCGGTGGGGGGCGCCTCGGAGAAGGCACAGATACGCAGTATTTT. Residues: CATRGGGRLGEGTDTQYF.

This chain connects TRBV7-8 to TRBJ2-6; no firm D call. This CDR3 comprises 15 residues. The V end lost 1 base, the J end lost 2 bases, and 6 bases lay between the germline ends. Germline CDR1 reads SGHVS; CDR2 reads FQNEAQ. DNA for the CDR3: TGTGCCAGCAGCTTAGGAAACCCTGGGGCCAACGTCCTGACTTTC. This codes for CASSLGNPGANVLTF.